This T cell receptor beta chain was sequenced during a study of T cells expressing NK-cell markers. Study in general: Source material for TCR beta repertoires consisted of sorted CD3+CD56+NKG2C+, CD3+CD56+NKG2C- and CD3+CD56-NKG2C+ T cells.

TCRdb reprocessed the 5' RACE reads and stores each CDR3 protein as one record, lacking DNA. The sample holds 250,000 to 300,000 distinct CDR3 sequences. Germline-derived CDR1 and CDR2 are SEHNR and FQNEAQ (reference sequence). The CDR3 is made up of 14 amino acids. The sequenced material came from blood T cells: a sorted CD56 or NKG2C T cell subset, CD4+ or CD8+ T cells, or bulk PBMC T cells (not recorded which). The sequence derives from a woman aged 18 to 75 in good health. The chain joins TRBV7-9 to TRBJ2-5; TCRdb designates TRBD1, a call that cannot be tested without DNA. The CDR3 is CASSIEGARETQYF.